This TCR beta chain was recovered during a study of control samples from healthy donors and cancer patients. The method was immunoSEQ multiplex PCR; TCRdb's version includes in-frame clones alone and lacks a portion of them. The sample has roughly 200,000 clones, approximately 95% seen once. The CDR3 consists of 15 residues. Trimming took 5 bases from V and 7 from J, leaving 15 bases between them. Looked up from germline, CDR1 is SEHNR and CDR2 is FQNEAQ (reference sequence). The sequenced sample was blood. The source of this sequence is a man younger than 35 in good health. The chain couples TRBV7-9 to TRBJ1-6, with a possible D match to TRBD1 (5 bases). The CDR3 sequence is CASSPGRVVNSPLHF. The DNA for the CDR3 is TGTGCCAGCAGCCCCGGCAGGGTAGTAAATTCACCCCTCCACTTT.